The clone carrying this T cell receptor (beta chain) came up once. The antigen is undetermined. The record originates from a study of cytomegalovirus exposure and HLA in healthy donors. Study-level background: HLA-typed donors contributed some 83 million unique TCRs, which were held in an early data release. General study findings and limits: Prediction of most subjects' HLA-A and HLA-B alleles by TCR beta sequences was reportedly accurate. An analysis done earlier found most TCR beta V segments productive about 87% or about 30% of the time. Whilst most TCR sequences proved rare, a subset of public TCRs occurred across many donors.

The PCR had 60 Vbeta and 13 Jbeta primers. This table comes from immunoSEQ multiplex PCR, and its TCRdb copy is limited to in-frame clones, with some not included. Here the sample spans around 110,000 clones, over 70% being singletons. Per germline, CDR1 MGHDK and CDR2 SYGVNS. The CDR3 contains 13 residues. The V gene lost 6 bases and the J gene lost 5 bases, with 10 bases spanning the gap. The sample consisted of PBMCs. This chain connects TRBV25-1 to TRBJ1-4, with D hard to call. This receptor was taken from a woman aged 18-30 years in good health and CMV-seronegative. The CDR3 sequence is CASRVGRNEKLFF. The CDR3 bases are TGTGCCAGCAGGGTGGGCAGAAATGAAAAACTGTTTTTT.